The 23 T cell receptor beta chains listed next were all sequenced from one sample in a study of early T cells in non-severe SARS-CoV-2 infection. Using its own MiXCR run on the 5' RACE reads, TCRdb lists one record per CDR3 protein. The data contain about 76,000 distinct CDR3 sequences, roughly 12% of them singletons. The sample was whole blood. These receptors were obtained from an adult who was a healthcare worker with PCR-confirmed SARS-CoV-2 infection or an uninfected control (not recorded which).

The rearrangement links TRBV28 to TRBJ2-7, with 8 bases fitting TRBD1. V shed 5 bases, J shed 0 bases, and the junction held 6 bases outside the gene matches. Germline-derived CDR1 and CDR2 are MDHEN and SYDVKM. The CDR3 runs to 15 residues. This CDR3 is CASSDRGSSSYEQYF. In DNA, the CDR3 is TGTGCCAGCAGTGACAGGGGATCGAGCTCCTACGAGCAGTACTTC.

This clonotype was counted only a few times. V usage is TRBV19 and J usage is TRBJ2-1; TRBD2 matches 9 bases. The germline V gene has CDR1 LNHDA and CDR2 SQIVND (reference sequence). The CDR3 spans 15 residues. V was clipped by 4 bases and J by 4 bases; unmatched bases: 5. The CDR3 DNA reads TGTGCCAGTAGTAAACGCGGGAGGGAGTACAATGAGCAGTTCTTC. This translates into CASSKRGREYNEQFF.

The V and J genes are TRBV11-2 and TRBJ2-3; TRBD1 matches 12 bases. The germline V gene has CDR1 SGHAT and CDR2 FQNNGV. The junction had 3 bases not matched to a gene; V was cut back by 5 bases and J by 3 bases. This CDR3 region has 15 residues. CDR3 nucleotide sequence: TGTGCCAGCAGCCCGGGACAGGGGGCGACAGATACGCAGTATTTT. Its translation: CASSPGQGATDTQYF. Combining the CDR3 with reference TRBV11-2 and TRBJ2-3 gives the whole variable domain EAGVAQSPRYKIIEKRQSVAFWCNPISGHATLYWYQQILGQGPKLLIQFQNNGVVDDSQLPKDRFSAERLKGVDSTLKIQPAKLEDSAVYLCASSPGQGATDTQYFGPGTRLTVL.

This clonotype came up many times. The chain combines TRBV27 with TRBJ2-3; D gene ambiguous. V was trimmed by 5 bases and J by 2 bases, leaving 14 bases between them. Germline CDR1 MNHEY, CDR2 SMNVEV (reference sequence). CDR3 length equals 15 residues. The CDR3: CASSPSPHITDTQYF. Written as DNA, the CDR3 is TGTGCCAGCAGTCCCAGTCCCCACATCACAGATACGCAGTATTTT.

This clonotype was observed a handful of times. The genes are TRBV3-1 and TRBJ2-7; D not certain. The CDR3 covers 12 residues. Deletions cut 4 bases from V and 7 bases from J, with 11 bases between. Germline CDR1 is LGHDT and CDR2 is YNNKEL (reference sequence). CDR3 region: CASSLSSGEQYF. The CDR3 DNA reads as TGTGCCAGCAGCCTATCTTCAGGAGAGCAGTACTTC.

This sequence joins TRBV5-1 and TRBJ2-4; 7 bases fit TRBD1. V dropped 4 bases and J dropped 8; count of bases not matched to a gene: 6. The germline V gene has CDR1 SGHRS and CDR2 YFSETQ. This CDR3 has 13 residues. CDR3 protein: CASSRDRQDIQYF. CDR3 DNA sequence: TGCGCCAGCAGCCGGGACAGACAAGACATTCAGTACTTC.

J is TRBJ1-6 and V is TRBV7-9; D is perhaps TRBD1 (5 bases). In germline, CDR1 is SEHNR, CDR2 FQNEAQ (reference sequence). V lost 7 bases to trimming and J lost 7 bases, with 17 bases between them. CDR3 length equals 15 residues. The CDR3 sequence: CASKKYGRDNSPLHF. The CDR3 bases are TGTGCCAGCAAGAAGTACGGCAGGGACAATTCACCCCTCCACTTT.

This clonotype was counted a few times. J is TRBJ1-1 and V is TRBV29-1; D uncertain. V dropped 7 bases and J dropped 3 bases, with 9 bases sitting between them. Per the germline V gene, CDR1 is SQVTM and CDR2 is ANQGSEA. This CDR3 has 11 residues. The CDR3 protein is CSGMIDTEAFF. The DNA of the CDR3 is TGCAGCGGAATGATAGACACTGAAGCTTTCTTT.

The V gene is TRBV29-1, the J gene TRBJ1-2, with D possibly being TRBD1 (5 bases). The CDR3 length is 12 residues. Germline V gene lookup returns CDR1 SQVTM and CDR2 ANQGSEA. Trimming left V 8 bases short and J 0 bases short, with 10 bases between. The CDR3 region is CSCGATNYGYTF. CDR3 coding DNA: TGCAGCTGCGGGGCTACTAACTATGGCTACACCTTC.

The V gene is TRBV2, the J gene TRBJ2-7; 7 nucleotides align to TRBD1. Germline CDR1 SNHLY, CDR2 FYNNEI. J lost 4 bases, V lost 6 bases, and 9 bases had no gene match. CDR3 length: 14 amino acids. The chain's CDR3 is CASSDRPRGYEQYF. The CDR3 DNA reads TGTGCCAGCAGCGACAGGCCCAGGGGGTACGAGCAGTACTTC.

The chain is built from TRBV3-1 and TRBJ2-2; 10 bases fit TRBD2. Germline CDR1 is LGHDT and CDR2 is YNNKEL (reference sequence). V was clipped by 0 bases and J by 8 bases; unmatched bases: 6. The CDR3 runs to 16 residues. CDR3 loop: CASSQDVPSGSGELFF. In nucleotides, the CDR3 is TGTGCCAGCAGCCAAGATGTGCCTAGCGGGAGTGGGGAGCTGTTTTTT.

This chain links TRBV29-1 with TRBJ2-7; D perhaps matches TRBD1 (6 bases). The CDR3 sequence is 14 residues long. Per the germline V gene, CDR1 is SQVTM and CDR2 is ANQGSEA. V dropped 0 bases and J dropped 6 bases, with 15 bases sitting between them. CDR3 sequence: CSVEESVRGGEQYF. DNA for the CDR3: TGCAGCGTTGAAGAATCTGTCAGGGGTGGCGAGCAGTACTTC.

This clonotype was detected a few times. The gene calls are TRBV28 and TRBJ2-3; no clear D gene. The CDR3 is 14 amino acids. Looked up from germline, CDR1 is MDHEN and CDR2 is SYDVKM. The V end was cut by 6 bases, the J end by 1 base, with 11 bases between. The CDR3 sequence: CASSTPRGTDTQYF. The CDR3 nucleotides read TGTGCCAGCAGCACTCCTCGCGGCACAGATACGCAGTATTTT.

The chain links TRBV12-3 or TRBV12-4 to TRBJ2-7, with D possibly matching TRBD2 (6 bases). The CDR3 consists of 14 residues. V was clipped by 5 bases and J by 6 bases, with 17 bases between them. CDR3 amino acids: CASSPGLGGFEQYF. In DNA, the CDR3 is TGTGCCAGCAGTCCTGGCCTTGGGGGGTTCGAGCAGTACTTC.

This clonotype was detected many times. The rearrangement joins TRBV28 to TRBJ2-3; D is perhaps TRBD2 (5 bases). This CDR3 has 14 amino acids. From germline, CDR1 is MDHEN and CDR2 SYDVKM. Between the trimmed V and J ends, which lost 4 bases and 3 bases, there was a span of 11 bases. CDR3 sequence reads: CASSSGGATDTQYF. DNA of the CDR3: TGTGCCAGCAGTTCCGGAGGAGCGACAGATACGCAGTATTTT. Filled out from reference TRBV28 and TRBJ2-3, the complete variable domain reads DVKVTQSSRYLVKRTGEKVFLECVQDMDHENMFWYRQDPGLGLRLIYFSYDVKMKEKGDIPEGYSVSREKKERFSLILESASTNQTSMYLCASSSGGATDTQYFGPGTRLTVL.

This clonotype was observed many times. The chain carries TRBV20-1 and TRBJ2-1; D ambiguous. This CDR3 spans 10 amino acids. Germline V gives CDR1 DFQATT, CDR2 SNEGSKA (reference sequence). V gave up 4 bases and J gave up 5 bases, with 3 bases separating them. The CDR3 DNA reads TGCAGTGCTACCGACAATGAGCAGTTCTTC. Translation gives CSATDNEQFF.

This clonotype was observed a handful of times. The chain uses TRBV9 and TRBJ2-1; 11 bases align to TRBD2. In germline, CDR1 is SGDLS, CDR2 YYNGEE. The CDR3 is 15 amino acids. V was pared by 3 bases and J by 8 bases, with 7 bases of the junction left unmatched. Here the CDR3 DNA reads TGTGCCAGCAGCGGCGGGACTAGCGGCCCCTATGAGCAGTTCTTC. Amino acids: CASSGGTSGPYEQFF.

This clonotype was detected a few times. This chain links TRBV2 with TRBJ1-3, with D perhaps TRBD1 (5 bases). The CDR3 sequence is 14 residues long. Germline CDR1 reads SNHLY; CDR2 reads FYNNEI. V dropped 4 bases and J dropped 2 bases, with 9 bases sitting between them. In nucleotides, the CDR3 is TGTGCCAGCAGTGCATCAGGGACTGGAAACACCATATATTTT. Protein sequence: CASSASGTGNTIYF. Complete variable domain (other parts from reference TRBV2 and TRBJ1-3): EPEVTQTPSHQVTQMGQEVILRCVPISNHLYFYWYRQILGQKVEFLVSFYNNEISEKSEIFDDQFSVERPDGSNFTLKIRSTKLEDSAMYFCASSASGTGNTIYFGEGSWLTVV.

This clonotype came up a few times. The chain carries TRBV4-2 and TRBJ2-1, with D uncertain. V lost 0 bases and J lost 5, with 11 bases in between. Germline values: CDR1 LGHNA, CDR2 YNFKEQ. This CDR3 has 15 residues. The chain's CDR3 is CASSQDWQADNEQFF. In nucleotides, the CDR3 is TGTGCCAGCAGCCAAGATTGGCAGGCGGACAATGAGCAGTTCTTC.

This clonotype was counted only a few times. The V and J genes are TRBV20-1 and TRBJ1-1, with a tentative D call TRBD1 (5 bases). The germline V gene encodes CDR1 DFQATT and CDR2 SNEGSKA (reference sequence). The CDR3 is 12 residues long. Trimming left V 8 bases short and J 1 base short, with 11 bases between. DNA of the CDR3: TGCAGTCTCGATAGGGGGAACACTGAAGCTTTCTTT. Its translation is CSLDRGNTEAFF.

This clonotype has ten or more counts. The chain recombines TRBV28 with TRBJ2-7, with D maybe TRBD1 (5 bases). Trimming left V 3 bases short and J 6 bases short, with 18 bases between. The CDR3 spans 15 residues. CDR1 MDHEN and CDR2 SYDVKM come from the germline V gene. CDR3 sequence (DNA): TGTGCCAGCAGTTTTGGACAAGGGTCATCATCCGAGCAGTACTTC. Protein product: CASSFGQGSSSEQYF.

This clonotype was observed a handful of times. This chain uses TRBV28 with TRBJ2-3, with 8 bases matching TRBD2. This CDR3 region has 15 residues. The germline V gene encodes CDR1 MDHEN and CDR2 SYDVKM. Trimming at V came to 9 bases and at J to 2 bases, leaving 10 bases not matched to a gene. The CDR3 bases are TGTGCCAGTCCGCCAGAACTAGCGGCCACAGATACGCAGTATTTT. This codes for CASPPELAATDTQYF.

The V gene is TRBV11-2, the J gene TRBJ2-1; TRBD2 agrees at 10 bases. The germline CDR1 and CDR2 sequences are SGHAT and FQNNGV. The ends lost 4 bases at V and 0 bases at J; junction bases unmatched: 3. There are 16 residues in the CDR3. The CDR3 protein is CASSYGLAASYNEQFF. The CDR3 region has the DNA TGTGCCAGCAGCTACGGACTAGCGGCCTCCTACAATGAGCAGTTCTTC. Full variable domain (remainder filled in from reference TRBV11-2 and TRBJ2-1): EAGVAQSPRYKIIEKRQSVAFWCNPISGHATLYWYQQILGQGPKLLIQFQNNGVVDDSQLPKDRFSAERLKGVDSTLKIQPAKLEDSAVYLCASSYGLAASYNEQFFGPGTRLTVL.